The clone carrying this T cell receptor beta chain was seen only a few times. Its cognate antigen is unknown. The data belong to a study of molecular identifiers for immune sequencing clone quantification. Across the whole study: Replicate runs used RNA from about 20,000 or 100,000 naive CD8 cells, which was split five ways into aliquots, and four of those aliquots were then sequenced. General observations from the study: For effector cells, clones above 20 RNA copies held over 97% of molecules; for naive cells, under 1%. Among about a million naive cells, spiked Jurkat TCR RNA from a single cell was reportedly detectable.

TCR libraries were built in bulk with a published protocol and specific TCR primers. TCRdb reprocessed the PCR reads via MiXCR and lists one record per CDR3 protein. The repertoire has hundreds of thousands of distinct CDR3 sequences, roughly 25% of them found once; the top ten carry about 0.84%. Germline V lookup: CDR1 MGHRA, CDR2 YSYEKL. V lost 0 bases, J lost 1 base, and 2 bases stayed unmatched. The CDR3 runs to 16 residues. Material: naive CD8+ T cells from blood, with Jurkat cell RNA spiked in. Subset indicated: FACS-sorted CD8+CD4-CCR7+CD45RA+ naive T cells. The rearrangement links TRBV4-1 to TRBJ2-2, with TRBD1 identical over 7 bases. This receptor was identified in a human donor in good health. Some libraries in this study had Jurkat cell RNA spiked in. The DNA of the CDR3 is TGCGCCAGCAGCCAAGATTACAGGGGGAACACCGGGGAGCTGTTTTTT. It encodes CASSQDYRGNTGELFF.